Each of the 24 T cell receptor beta chains below was sequenced from the same sample in a study of blood T cell repertoires in COVID-19. TCRdb's copy holds only in-frame clones and misses some; the assay was immunoSEQ multiplex PCR. This sample has approximately 100,000 clones; roughly 90% occur once, and the top ten carry more than 3.5%. The material sequenced was peripheral blood. These receptors all stem from a human donor with COVID-19, enrolled during active disease. The donor label of this sample is uncertain.

The chain links TRBV23-1 to TRBJ2-3; possibly TRBD1 for D (6 bases). TRBV23-1 is an ORF, with its function uncertain. Trimming took off 3 bases at V and 3 bases at J, with 13 bases between the two ends. This CDR3 contains 15 residues. The CDR3 DNA is TGCGCCAGCAGTCAGCGGACAGAAATGACAGATACGCAGTATTTT. Its protein is CASSQRTEMTDTQYF.

This clone was found once. V usage is TRBV13 and J usage is TRBJ2-7, with D tentatively TRBD2 (7 bases). The CDR3 totals 18 residues. Germline V gives CDR1 PRHDT, CDR2 FYEKMQ (reference sequence). V shed 2 bases and J shed 4 bases, with 24 bases lying between them. The CDR3 DNA reads as TGTGCCAGCAGCTTAAAGGCGGGACAAGGGGGGGGATGGTACGAGCAGTACTTC. Its translation: CASSLKAGQGGGWYEQYF. The variable domain in full, completed from reference TRBV13 and TRBJ2-7, reads AAGVIQSPRHLIKEKRETATLKCYPIPRHDTVYWYQQGPGQDPQFLISFYEKMQSDKGSIPDRFSAQQFSDYHSELNMSSLELGDSALYFCASSLKAGQGGGWYEQYFGPGTRLTVT.

The V and J genes are TRBV7-9 and TRBJ2-3, with a possible D match to TRBD2 (6 bases). CDR1 and CDR2 from the germline V gene are SEHNR and FQNEAQ (reference sequence). V was pared by 8 bases and J by 4 bases, with 7 bases between. This CDR3 has 11 amino acids. CDR3 bases: TGTGCCAGCGGGGGGTCAGATACGCAGTATTTT. This gives the protein CASGGSDTQYF.

The chain carries TRBV27 and TRBJ2-2; D possibly corresponds to TRBD1 (5 bases). V dropped 4 bases and J dropped 9 bases, with 30 bases sitting between them. The CDR3 runs to 19 residues. Germline V lookup: CDR1 MNHEY, CDR2 SMNVEV (reference sequence). The CDR3 loop is CASSSGFGQSGYEARELFF. The CDR3 coding sequence is TGTGCCAGCAGTTCTGGATTCGGACAATCAGGTTACGAGGCGAGGGAGCTGTTTTTT.

The chain uses TRBV3-1 (or the pseudogene TRBV3-2) and TRBJ2-7; possibly TRBD1 for D (6 bases). This CDR3 is 15 amino acids long. Germline V lookup: CDR1 LGHDT, CDR2 YNNKEL (reference sequence). The V end lost 2 bases, the J end lost 4 bases, and 15 bases lay between the germline ends. CDR3 DNA sequence: TGTGCCAGCAGCCAAACTCCGGGACAACCGTACGAGCAGTACTTC. It is translated as CASSQTPGQPYEQYF.

The rearrangement joins TRBV5-5 to TRBJ1-6, with D unclear. V was cut by 2 bases and J by 5 bases, with 14 bases left in between. From germline, CDR1 is SGHKS and CDR2 YYEKEE (reference sequence). CDR3 length: 16 amino acids. CDR3 DNA: TGTGCCAGCAGCTTAAATCGGGAAAGGGATAATTCACCCCTCCACTTT. Translating it yields CASSLNRERDNSPLHF.

The V and J genes are TRBV9 and TRBJ2-5; a weak D match, TRBD1 (5 bases). The germline V gene encodes CDR1 SGDLS and CDR2 YYNGEE. Trimming removed 2 bases at V and 0 bases at J, with 11 bases between. The CDR3 has 15 residues. The CDR3, as DNA: TGTGCCAGCAGCGTGCGGACATCGTACCAAGAGACCCAGTACTTC. Protein product: CASSVRTSYQETQYF.

The chain joins TRBV7-6 to TRBJ1-2; the D is unclear. This CDR3 has 15 residues. Germline V gene lookup returns CDR1 SGHVS and CDR2 FNYEAQ. V was trimmed by 5 bases and J by 5 bases, leaving 18 bases between them. The CDR3 loop reads CASSLRGERVYGYTF. For the CDR3, the DNA is TGTGCCAGCAGCCTCCGTGGGGAGAGGGTTTATGGCTACACCTTC. Complete variable domain (other parts from reference TRBV7-6 and TRBJ1-2): GAGVSQSPRYKVTKRGQDVALRCDPISGHVSLYWYRQALGQGPEFLTYFNYEAQQDKSGLPNDRFSAERPEGSISTLTIQRTEQRDSAMYRCASSLRGERVYGYTFGSGTRLTVV.

The chain carries TRBV10-2 and TRBJ2-5, with a weak D call TRBD1 (5 bases). V was cut by 7 bases and J by 5 bases, with 17 bases left in between. The CDR3 is made up of 14 amino acids. Germline CDR1 and CDR2: WSHSY and SAAADI. This CDR3 is CASIQGPKGETQYF. For the CDR3, the DNA is TGCGCCAGCATCCAAGGTCCTAAGGGGGAGACCCAGTACTTC.

The chain is built from TRBV9 and TRBJ1-5; 8 nucleotides match TRBD1. With 0 bases clipped from V and 1 base from J, the junction kept 12 bases outside the gene matches. The germline gives CDR1 SGDLS, CDR2 YYNGEE. There are 19 residues in the CDR3. In DNA, the CDR3 is TGTGCCAGCAGCGTAGGGCCGGGACAGGTATTCAGAAGCAATCAGCCCCAGCATTTT. Translating it yields CASSVGPGQVFRSNQPQHF.

The J gene is TRBJ2-7, the V gene TRBV24-1, with D possibly matching TRBD1 (6 bases). The germline gives CDR1 KGHDR, CDR2 SFDVKD. V lost 7 bases and J lost 4, with 22 bases in between. The CDR3 sequence is 16 residues long. CDR3: CATSRVPGHPPYEQYF. For the CDR3, the DNA is TGTGCCACCAGCAGGGTACCGGGACACCCACCATACGAGCAGTACTTC.

The CDR3 loop reads CASRDRQNTEAFF. The CDR3, as DNA: TGTGCCAGCAGGGACAGACAAAACACTGAAGCTTTCTTT. The chain carries TRBV2 and TRBJ1-1, with a tentative D call TRBD1 (6 bases). Germline assignment: CDR1 SNHLY and CDR2 FYNNEI. V lost 6 bases, J lost 2 bases, and 10 bases lay in between. This CDR3 has 13 residues.

As to this clone: The same CDR3 arises from other DNA sequences in this sample as well. The chain couples TRBV19 to TRBJ2-2; 7 bases are shared with TRBD1. The CDR3 has 13 amino acids. With 4 bases clipped from V and 5 bases from J, the junction kept 1 base outside the gene matches. Per germline, CDR1 LNHDA and CDR2 SQIVND (reference sequence). CDR3 residues: CASSRQGTGELFF. The DNA for the CDR3 is TGTGCCAGTAGTAGACAGGGAACCGGGGAGCTGTTTTTT. The full variable domain, its missing parts supplied by reference TRBV19 and TRBJ2-2, is DGGITQSPKYLFRKEGQNVTLSCEQNLNHDAMYWYRQDPGQGLRLIYYSQIVNDFQKGDIAEGYSVSREKKESFPLTVTSAQKNPTAFYLCASSRQGTGELFFGEGSRLTVL.

The chain is built from TRBV5-1 and TRBJ1-2; 8 bases map to TRBD1. Germline-derived CDR1 and CDR2 are SGHRS and YFSETQ. The CDR3 contains 15 residues. V shed 3 bases and J 2 bases; nucleotides not matched to a gene: 6. This CDR3 is CASSSDRGTNYGYTF. CDR3 nucleotides: TGCGCCAGCAGCTCCGACAGGGGTACAAACTATGGCTACACCTTC.

The chain combines TRBV7-3 with TRBJ2-5, with 8 bases that match TRBD2. V dropped 5 bases and J dropped 6; count of bases not matched to a gene: 11. Germline CDR1 reads SGHTA; CDR2 reads FQGTGA. CDR3 length: 15 residues. The CDR3: CASSMSGGPGQTQYF. The CDR3 DNA reads as TGTGCCAGCAGCATGAGCGGGGGCCCTGGACAGACCCAGTACTTC.

Points on this clone: Other DNA sequences within the sample encode an identical CDR3. The chain uses TRBV20-1 and TRBJ2-7; D perhaps matches TRBD2 (5 bases). The CDR3 spans 11 residues. Germline V gives CDR1 DFQATT, CDR2 SNEGSKA (reference sequence). V dropped 3 bases and J dropped 3 bases, with 6 bases sitting between them. The CDR3 sequence is CSASRGYEQYF. The CDR3 DNA reads TGCAGTGCTAGCCGGGGCTACGAGCAGTACTTC.

This sequence joins TRBV5-6 and TRBJ2-7, with unresolved D. V was pared by 0 bases and J by 3 bases, with 10 bases between. The length of the CDR3 is 14 residues. Germline V gene sequence: CDR1 SGHDT, CDR2 YYEEEE. CDR3 DNA sequence: TGTGCCAGCAGCTTGGGGGCGATGAGCTACGAGCAGTACTTC. It encodes CASSLGAMSYEQYF.

This chain connects TRBV2 to TRBJ1-1; D is ambiguous. Germline V gives CDR1 SNHLY, CDR2 FYNNEI. CDR3 size: 13 residues. Trimming stripped 6 bases from V and 4 bases from J, with 12 bases between. CDR3 DNA: TGTGCCAGCAGGGTGGAAGGGAGCACTGAAGCTTTCTTT. Amino acid sequence: CASRVEGSTEAFF.

This rearrangement joins TRBV30 to TRBJ2-5; possibly TRBD1 for D (7 bases). The germline CDR1 and CDR2 sequences are GTSNPN and SVGIG (reference sequence). CDR3 length: 11 residues. V was pared by 2 bases and J by 7 bases, with 8 bases between. CDR3 DNA sequence: TGTGCCTGGAGTCAGGGGGGGACCCAGTACTTC. It translates to CAWSQGGTQYF.

Only one count was recorded for this clone. The chain combines TRBV6-5 with TRBJ1-6; 7 bases match TRBD1. V dropped 6 bases and J dropped 6; count of bases not matched to a gene: 8. The germline V gene has CDR1 MNHEY and CDR2 SVGAGI. This CDR3 has 15 amino acids. The CDR3 protein is CASRTGSVGNSPLHF. DNA for the CDR3: TGTGCCAGCAGGACAGGGTCGGTGGGTAATTCACCCCTCCACTTT.

The chain recombines TRBV9 with TRBJ2-7; tentative D call: TRBD1 (6 bases). The CDR3 contains 16 residues. In germline, CDR1 is SGDLS, CDR2 YYNGEE. Deletions cut 4 bases from V and 3 bases from J, with 20 bases between. The CDR3 reads CASSRDPGHGSYEQYF. The CDR3 DNA reads TGTGCCAGCAGCCGAGATCCGGGACACGGAAGCTACGAGCAGTACTTC.

The chain has TRBV5-6 and TRBJ1-6, with 7 bases matching TRBD1. V was clipped by 3 bases and J by 7 bases; unmatched bases: 7. This CDR3 has 15 residues. The germline gives CDR1 SGHDT, CDR2 YYEEEE. The CDR3 sequence is CASSSSPGQNSPLHF. In DNA, the CDR3 is TGTGCCAGCAGCTCTTCACCGGGACAGAATTCACCCCTCCACTTT.

The rearrangement links TRBV2 to TRBJ1-6; no definite D call. Germline V gene sequence: CDR1 SNHLY, CDR2 FYNNEI. The CDR3 has 14 amino acids. Deletions cut 6 bases from V and 5 bases from J, with 11 bases between. The CDR3, as DNA: TGTGCCAGCAGGCCCCGGACTGATAATTCACCCCTCCACTTT. This sequence encodes CASRPRTDNSPLHF. Based on the CDR3 plus reference TRBV2 and TRBJ1-6, the full variable domain is EPEVTQTPSHQVTQMGQEVILRCVPISNHLYFYWYRQILGQKVEFLVSFYNNEISEKSEIFDDQFSVERPDGSNFTLKIRSTKLEDSAMYFCASRPRTDNSPLHFGNGTRLTVT.

The J gene is TRBJ2-2, the V gene TRBV6-6, with 12 bases aligning to TRBD2. The CDR3 totals 16 residues. V trimming: 6 bases; J trimming: 4 bases; junction bases outside the gene matches: 6. Germline V gene data show CDR1 as MNHNY and CDR2 as SVGAGI (reference sequence). The CDR3 spells CASSGPTSGGTGELFF. CDR3 sequence (DNA): TGTGCCAGCAGCGGGCCGACTAGCGGGGGCACCGGGGAGCTGTTTTTT.